This T cell receptor (beta chain) was found in a study of spatial heterogeneity in lung cancer. Across the whole study: TCR and UMI combinations that were unique each appeared, on average, more than ten times in raw reads.

This clonotype was seen at least ten times. MiXCR, applied by TCRdb to the 5' RACE reads, yields one record per CDR3 protein. Here the sample spans around 110,000 distinct CDR3 sequences, 10% to 15% being singletons. The time point here: blood at routine non-recurrence follow-up after resection. Without sorting, whole RNA was sequenced from tumor, nontumor lung or frozen PBMC. There are 14 residues in the CDR3. V was trimmed by 3 bases and J by 2 bases, leaving 11 bases between them. Germline V CDR1 and CDR2: SGHAT, FQNNGV. This chain connects TRBV11-2 to TRBJ2-7, with D unclear. The specimen was PBMCs, collected at follow-up. This sequence originates from a male donor with early-stage non-small cell lung cancer. Here the CDR3 reads CASSFTEVTYEQYF. Written as DNA, the CDR3 is TGTGCCAGCAGCTTTACAGAAGTTACCTACGAGCAGTACTTC.